This TCR beta chain was sequenced in a study of Ad26.COV2.S vaccination and SARS-CoV-2 variants. Study-wide background: The donor participated in the COV1001 trial, in its Ad26.COV2.S arm.

The sample holds a few counts of this clone. This table comes from immunoSEQ multiplex PCR, and its TCRdb copy is limited to in-frame clones, with some not included. The table lists around 320,000 clones, roughly 80% of them singletons. Treatment given: some 20 received Ad26.COV2.S at low or high dose, single or two shots; several received placebo; per-sample allocation not given. After the first vaccine or placebo injection, samples were drawn on day 63. V was pared by 7 bases and J by 10 bases, with 8 bases between. The CDR3 covers 11 residues. The rearrangement joins TRBV12-3 or TRBV12-4 to TRBJ1-6; D remains unclear. The origin of this receptor is a person between 18 and 59 years old who received the Ad26.COV2.S COVID-19 vaccine or a placebo. The sequencing here drew on peripheral blood, taken in a trial of Ad26.COV2.S vaccine versus placebo. CDR3 nucleotides: TGTGCCAGCACGTCGGGATCACCCCTCCACTTT. Encoded protein: CASTSGSPLHF.